Listed below are T cell receptor beta chains from one sample, sequenced in a study of T cell repertoires in cytomegalovirus infection. TCRdb processed the reads anew with MiXCR; each CDR3 protein has one entry. The sample includes hundreds of thousands of distinct CDR3 sequences, roughly a sixth of them seen just once. The specimen was PBMCs. The receptors stem from a human donor in good health (CMV status not recorded). Some clones in this sample may be carry-over from other donors' samples. The CDR3 runs from the conserved cysteine through the conserved F or W. A D gene is named only where the DNA matches it firmly. Only part of the rows carry a size: once, few, many, or a class if the clone is expanded.

TRBJ2-3 | . | TRBV7-9 | few | TGTGCCAGCAGCCAGGGAGGTCTAGGTCCAGATACGCAGTATTTT | CASSQGGLGPDTQYF
TRBJ2-1 | TRBD2 | TRBV28 | many | TGTGCCAGCAGTTTAAAGCGGGGGCACTCCTACAATGAGCAGTTCTTC | CASSLKRGHSYNEQFF
TRBJ2-7 | . | TRBV7-2 | many | TGTGCCAGCAGCACCCAGGGTGCGGGGTACGGGTACGAGCAGTACTTC | CASSTQGAGYGYEQYF
TRBJ1-5 | TRBD1 | TRBV20-1 | . | TGCAGTGCACCAAGGACAGGGCTGGGAGGCAATCAGCCCCAGCATTTT | CSAPRTGLGGNQPQHF
TRBJ1-4 | . | TRBV12-3/TRBV12-4 | few | TGTGCCAGCAGCCCTGGATCCACGGGGAGACTGTTTTTT | CASSPGSTGRLFF
TRBJ2-5 | . | TRBV4-1 | few | TGCGCCAGCAGCCCATTCGGGGACCTTGGTGAGACCCAGTACTTC | CASSPFGDLGETQYF
TRBJ1-2 | . | TRBV12-3/TRBV12-4 | many | TGTGCCAGCAGGTTCGGGGGGGCAGGGGCTAATGGCTACACCTTC | CASRFGGAGANGYTF
TRBJ1-5 | TRBD1 | TRBV24-1 | few | TGTGCCACCAGTGATTCTCGACAGGGGAATCAGCCCCAGCATTTT | CATSDSRQGNQPQHF
TRBJ2-3 | . | TRBV7-3 | many | TGTGCCAGCAGCTTCTCACAGGGAGGTGGGGAAGATACGCAGTATTTT | CASSFSQGGGEDTQYF
TRBJ1-1 | TRBD1 | TRBV7-8 | . | TGTGCCAGCAGCTGGAAGGGACAGGGAGACACTGAAGCTTTCTTT | CASSWKGQGDTEAFF
TRBJ1-5 | . | TRBV7-8 | . | TGTGCCAGCAGCCTCGGGGTGGGGGATCAGCCCCAGCATTTT | CASSLGVGDQPQHF
TRBJ2-1 | TRBD1 | TRBV2 | many | TGTGCCAGCAGGGTACAGGGGGCAACCTACAATGAGCAGTTCTTC | CASRVQGATYNEQFF
TRBJ1-2 | . | TRBV13 | few | TGTGCCAGCAGCTCTCGAGGAACAAGGGGGGCCCCCTATGGCTACACCTTC | CASSSRGTRGAPYGYTF
TRBJ1-4 | . | TRBV27 | few | TGTGCCAGCAGTCTCCGGACCTATCAACTAATCAATTTTAATGAAAAACTGTTTTTT | CASSLRTYQLINFNEKLFF
TRBJ1-3 | . | TRBV7-7 | . | TGTGCTAGCAGCGATAATTTAGGCACCATATATTTT | CASSDNLGTIYF
TRBJ1-1 | . | TRBV7-2 | many | TGTGCCAGCAGCCCCTTTAAGGGGAACACTGAAGCTTTCTTT | CASSPFKGNTEAFF
TRBJ2-2 | . | TRBV28 | . | TGTGCCAGCCAACCTGACACCGGGGAGCTGTTTTTT | CASQPDTGELFF
TRBJ2-1 | . | TRBV28 | many | TGTGCCAGCAGTTTATATTTCAGGGGGGCGGCCTACAATGAGCAGTTCTTC | CASSLYFRGAAYNEQFF
TRBJ1-6 | . | TRBV4-1 | many | TGCGCCAGCAGCCAGACACACTCTAATTCACCCCTCCACTTT | CASSQTHSNSPLHF
TRBJ2-3 | . | TRBV12-3/TRBV12-4 | few | TGTGCCAGCAGGGGTGGACCGGACACAGATACGCAGTATTTT | CASRGGPDTDTQYF
TRBJ1-3 | . | TRBV6-5 | many | TGTGCCAGCAGTTACTCGTGGACAGCCCACTCTGGAAACACCATATATTTT | CASSYSWTAHSGNTIYF
TRBJ2-7 | . | TRBV6-5 | few | TGTGCCAGCAAACCCGGGGGAGGCGAGCAGTACTTC | CASKPGGGEQYF
TRBJ1-3 | TRBD1 | TRBV28 | many | TGTGCCACCGCCGGGACAGGGAACGGAAACACCATATATTTT | CATAGTGNGNTIYF
TRBJ2-1 | TRBD2 | TRBV10-3 | many | TGTGCCATCAGTGAGTCGTTCATCCGGGGGGGAAACAATGAGCAGTTCTTC | CAISESFIRGGNNEQFF
TRBJ2-6 | . | TRBV28 | few | TGTGCCAGCAGCGCCGAACGGGGAGGCTCTGGGGCCAACGTCCTGACTTTC | CASSAERGGSGANVLTF
TRBJ2-6 | . | TRBV6-5 | few | TGTGCCAGCAGCTCCTTCTCTGGGGCCAACGTCCTGACTTTC | CASSSFSGANVLTF
TRBJ1-6 | TRBD1 | TRBV7-6 | many | TGTGCCAGCAGCTTAAGGACAGGAGGATATAATTCACCCCTCCACTTT | CASSLRTGGYNSPLHF
TRBJ2-7 | . | TRBV5-1 | . | TGCGCCAGCAGAAATGACCGGGGCTACGAGCAGTACTTC | CASRNDRGYEQYF
TRBJ1-5 | TRBD1 | TRBV12-5 | . | TGTGCTAGTGGTGAGGGGACAGGGGTCGCTCAGCCCCAGCATTTT | CASGEGTGVAQPQHF
TRBJ2-1 | TRBD2 | TRBV3-1 | . | TGTGCCAGCGGTTATAGCGGGGGGGCAAGGAATGAGCAGTTCTTC | CASGYSGGARNEQFF
TRBJ2-1 | TRBD2 | TRBV5-1 | . | TGCGCCAGCAGCTGGGATAGCGGGAGCTCCTACAATGAGCAGTTCTTC | CASSWDSGSSYNEQFF
TRBJ2-2 | . | TRBV7-8 | many | TGTGCCAGCAGCTTACTCGGACATTCGAACACCGGGGAGCTGTTTTTT | CASSLLGHSNTGELFF
TRBJ2-1 | TRBD1 | TRBV6-5 | . | TGTGCCAGCAGTTACGCTTGGACAGGGTTTGGGCAGTTCTTC | CASSYAWTGFGQFF
TRBJ1-5 | . | TRBV12-3/TRBV12-4 | once | TGTGCCAGCAGTTCGGACAGAGTCAATCAGCCCCAGCATTTT | CASSSDRVNQPQHF
TRBJ2-6 | . | TRBV20-1 | few | TGCAGTGCTAGCCCCCGACAGGCTAAGAACTCTGGGGCCAACGTCCTGACTTTC | CSASPRQAKNSGANVLTF
TRBJ2-3 | TRBD1 | TRBV12-3/TRBV12-4 | . | TGTGCCAGCAGTTTGGCGGGACAGGGGTCAGATACGCAGTATTTT | CASSLAGQGSDTQYF
TRBJ2-1 | . | TRBV28 | . | TGTGCCAGCAGTCCCTCCGACAGTTTCAATGAGCAGTTCTTC | CASSPSDSFNEQFF
TRBJ1-3 | . | TRBV28 | many | TGTGCCAGCAGCTTCTCCGGTCGGACAGTCTCTGGAAACACCATATATTTT | CASSFSGRTVSGNTIYF
TRBJ1-3 | . | TRBV28 | . | TGTGCCAGCAGCCTAGGGGGGAACTCTGGAAACACCATATATTTT | CASSLGGNSGNTIYF
TRBJ2-7 | TRBD1 | TRBV12-3/TRBV12-4 | . | TGTGCCAGCAGTTCAGACAGGGGCGAGCAGTACTTC | CASSSDRGEQYF
TRBJ1-1 | . | TRBV7-2 | many | TGTGCCAGCAGCTTAATGCTGGGGGCGCAGACTGAAGCTTTCTTT | CASSLMLGAQTEAFF
TRBJ2-7 | . | TRBV4-1 | . | TGCGCCAGCAGCCAAGCCTTTCACAGTCTCTACGAGCAGTACTTC | CASSQAFHSLYEQYF
TRBJ1-2 | . | TRBV28 | few | TGTGCCAGCATGAGCTTGGTCACTAAGAAGCCGGGGAAGTACATGGACTATGGCTACACCTTC | CASMSLVTKKPGKYMDYGYTF
TRBJ2-5 | . | TRBV11-2 | . | TGTGCCAGCAGACGTCTGGGGGGAGGAGAGACCCAGTACTTC | CASRRLGGGETQYF
TRBJ2-7 | TRBD1 | TRBV6-5 | many | TGTGCCAGCAGTGACTGGGGAAGGGACAGGGAGTACGAGCAGTACTTC | CASSDWGRDREYEQYF
TRBJ2-3 | . | TRBV28 | many | TGTGCCAGCAGTTTTTTTGGGAGGGGGCGACGGATCACAGATACGCAGTATTTT | CASSFFGRGRRITDTQYF
TRBJ2-1 | . | TRBV4-1 | few | TGCGCCAGCAGCCAAGATCCGGGCAGCAGCTCCTACAATGAGCAGTTCTTC | CASSQDPGSSSYNEQFF
TRBJ2-7 | TRBD1 | TRBV7-8 | many | TGTGCCAGCAGCTTAGCCCCCAGGGGGCGAACCTACGAGCAGTACTTC | CASSLAPRGRTYEQYF
TRBJ2-7 | TRBD1 | TRBV27 | . | TGTGCCAGCAGTACCAACAGGGGAATTTCCTCTATTGGGCAGTACTTC | CASSTNRGISSIGQYF
TRBJ1-2 | . | TRBV7-9 | many | TGTGCCAGCAGCTCGATGGGACGGGATGGCTACACCTTC | CASSSMGRDGYTF